Shown below are 21 T cell receptor beta chains from a single sample sequenced in a study of human T cells and chemical hapten exposure. TCRdb re-called the 5' RACE reads with MiXCR, one entry per CDR3 protein. Seen here are over 95,000 distinct CDR3 sequences, around a fifth observed once, and the top ten hold around 3%. From whole blood left unfractionated, total RNA was extracted. The origin of the receptors is a human donor in good health.

This clonotype was found many times. The V call is TRBV5-1, the J call TRBJ2-5; no firm D call. From germline, CDR1 is SGHRS and CDR2 YFSETQ. The V end was cut by 0 bases, the J end by 5 bases, with 8 bases between. The CDR3 extends over 13 amino acids. The CDR3 is CASSLGAGETQYF. The CDR3 nucleotides are TGCGCCAGCAGCTTGGGGGCTGGCGAGACCCAGTACTTC.

This clonotype has more than one count but fewer than ten. The chain links TRBV6-5 to TRBJ1-1; D gene ambiguous. V was shortened by 3 bases and J by 1 base, with 9 bases between the two germline ends. Germline values: CDR1 MNHEY, CDR2 SVGAGI. This CDR3 contains 14 residues. The CDR3 reads CASSYRQENTEAFF. CDR3 DNA sequence: TGTGCCAGCAGTTATCGGCAGGAGAACACTGAAGCTTTCTTT.

This clonotype came up a few times. The chain employs TRBV9 and TRBJ2-3; possibly TRBD2 for D (6 bases). Trimming pared 3 bases from V and 1 base from J, leaving 9 bases between. The CDR3 has 14 residues. The germline V gene has CDR1 SGDLS and CDR2 YYNGEE. CDR3 residues: CASSESGRTDTQYF. The DNA of the CDR3 is TGTGCCAGCAGCGAGAGCGGGCGCACAGATACGCAGTATTTT.

In its sample, this clonotype was seen a few times. The J gene is TRBJ1-6, the V gene TRBV7-2; 8 bases line up with TRBD1. J was trimmed by 7 bases and V by 1 base; bases with no gene match: 12. Germline CDR1 reads SGHTA; CDR2 reads FQGNSA. CDR3 length equals 18 residues. In DNA, the CDR3 is TGTGCCAGCAGCTTAGTGGCAGCAGCAGGGGGCACCAATTCACCCCTCCACTTT. Translating it yields CASSLVAAAGGTNSPLHF.

This clonotype was found a few times. The V and J genes are TRBV29-1 and TRBJ1-2, with a possible D match to TRBD1 (5 bases). Germline CDR1 reads SQVTM; CDR2 reads ANQGSEA. The V and J ends lost 4 bases and 3 bases respectively, with 9 bases between them. This CDR3 is built from 12 residues. CDR3 coding DNA: TGCAGCGTTGGGGGGATCGACTATGGCTACACCTTC. Encoded protein: CSVGGIDYGYTF.

This chain links TRBV2 with TRBJ2-7, with 7 bases lining up with TRBD2. After removal of 4 bases from V and 4 bases from J, the junction contained 10 bases not matched to a gene. The CDR3 totals 15 residues. Germline-derived CDR1 and CDR2 are SNHLY and FYNNEI. The CDR3 nucleotides read TGTGCCAGCAGTGTTCAGGCGGTAGCGGGTTACGAGCAGTACTTC. Translation: CASSVQAVAGYEQYF.

The chain recombines TRBV7-8 with TRBJ1-1, with 10 bases fitting TRBD1. Germline-derived CDR1 and CDR2 are SGHVS and FQNEAQ. V lost 1 base and J lost 6; bases outside the gene matches: 2. This CDR3 is 14 amino acids long. The CDR3 bases are TGTGCCAGCAGCTTAGATGGACAGGGGGCTGAAGCTTTCTTT. Its protein product is CASSLDGQGAEAFF.

V gene TRBV4-2 combines with J gene TRBJ2-1; no definite D call. Trimming pared 2 bases from V and 0 bases from J, leaving 8 bases between. Germline CDR1 reads LGHNA; CDR2 reads YNFKEQ. The CDR3 has 15 amino acids. The CDR3 DNA reads as TGTGCCAGCAGCCAAAGCTCGACCTCCTACAATGAGCAGTTCTTC. Its translation is CASSQSSTSYNEQFF.

The chain couples TRBV6-5 to TRBJ2-3; D gene ambiguous. Germline V CDR1 and CDR2: MNHEY, SVGAGI. The CDR3 totals 14 residues. The V end lost 6 bases, the J end lost 0 bases, and 10 bases lay between the germline ends. The CDR3: CASRSAASTDTQYF. CDR3 DNA sequence: TGTGCCAGCAGGAGCGCCGCTAGCACAGATACGCAGTATTTT.

This clonotype was observed a few times. The rearrangement uses TRBV20-1 and TRBJ2-5; D possibly matches TRBD1 or TRBD2 (5 bases each). The CDR3 is made up of 14 amino acids. Germline V lookup: CDR1 DFQATT, CDR2 SNEGSKA (reference sequence). The germline V and J ends were trimmed by 1 base and 4 bases, with 13 bases remaining between them. The CDR3 protein is CSARGRGDIETQYF. In DNA form, the CDR3 reads TGCAGTGCTAGAGGCCGAGGGGATATAGAGACCCAGTACTTC.

This clonotype was observed a handful of times. The V call is TRBV6-6, the J call TRBJ2-7, with TRBD2 matching over 11 bases. The germline V gene has CDR1 MNHNY and CDR2 SVGAGI (reference sequence). The CDR3 contains 18 residues. V lost 1 base to trimming and J lost 5 bases; unmatched junction nucleotides: 13. The CDR3, as DNA: TGTGCCAGCAGTTACTTTCCCATAGCGGGAGGGCCTGACAACGAGCAGTACTTC. It codes for CASSYFPIAGGPDNEQYF.

The chain combines TRBV5-1 with TRBJ2-3, with D possibly called TRBD1 or TRBD2 (5 bases each). CDR3 size: 14 residues. V was clipped by 3 bases and J by 0 bases, with 8 bases between them. From germline, CDR1 is SGHRS and CDR2 YFSETQ. DNA of the CDR3: TGCGCCAGCAGCTCGGGACCGAGCACAGATACGCAGTATTTT. Amino acids: CASSSGPSTDTQYF.

The sample holds a few counts of this clonotype. The chain uses TRBV5-4 and TRBJ1-3; no definite D call. V was clipped by 0 bases and J by 0 bases, with 22 bases between them. The germline V gene has CDR1 SGHNT and CDR2 YYREEE (reference sequence). The CDR3 sequence is 20 residues long. CDR3 sequence reads: CASSLVSSARTTSSGNTIYF. Here the CDR3 DNA reads TGTGCCAGCAGCTTGGTGTCGTCGGCTAGAACCACCAGCTCTGGAAACACCATATATTTT.

This chain links TRBV5-1 with TRBJ1-4; TRBD1 aligns across 9 bases. The germline V gene has CDR1 SGHRS and CDR2 YFSETQ. The CDR3 runs 15 residues. The V gene end was trimmed by 2 bases and the J gene end by 7 bases; junction bases not matched to a gene: 6. Here the CDR3 DNA reads TGCGCCAGCAGCTTTTTGACAGGGGGTTTTGAAAAACTGTTTTTT. This translates into CASSFLTGGFEKLFF.

This clonotype has just a few counts. This chain links TRBV27 with TRBJ2-2, with D possibly matching TRBD2 (6 bases). V was trimmed by 5 bases and J by 2 bases, leaving 12 bases between them. Germline CDR1 is MNHEY and CDR2 is SMNVEV (reference sequence). The CDR3 has 15 amino acids. DNA for the CDR3: TGTGCCAGCAGTCCAAAGGGACTCAACACCGGGGAGCTGTTTTTT. Amino acids: CASSPKGLNTGELFF.

Only a few counts were recorded for this clonotype. This chain uses TRBV4-1 with TRBJ2-3; 7 bases line up with TRBD1. Unmatched junction bases numbered 11, after V lost 4 bases and J lost 1 base. There are 17 residues in the CDR3. From germline, CDR1 is MGHRA and CDR2 YSYEKL. CDR3 sequence: CASSLTLGQGGTDTQYF. CDR3 DNA: TGCGCCAGCAGCCTCACGCTGGGGCAGGGGGGCACAGATACGCAGTATTTT.

This clonotype was picked up a small number of times. The DNA for the CDR3 is TGCAGTGCTGGGGGCTCCCTCACTAGCACAGATACGCAGTATTTT. This encodes CSAGGSLTSTDTQYF. This chain joins TRBV20-1 and TRBJ2-3, with D tentatively TRBD1 (6 bases). V was trimmed by 5 bases and J by 0 bases, leaving 15 bases between them. CDR1 and CDR2 (germline): DFQATT, SNEGSKA (reference sequence). The CDR3 loop spans 15 amino acids.

Only a few counts were recorded for this clonotype. This chain links TRBV20-1 with TRBJ2-5; D gene ambiguous. Trimming stripped 1 base from V and 3 bases from J, with 12 bases between. This CDR3 is built from 14 residues. Germline assignment: CDR1 DFQATT and CDR2 SNEGSKA (reference sequence). This CDR3 is CSARVRMDKETQYF. The CDR3 region has the DNA TGCAGTGCTAGAGTCCGCATGGATAAAGAGACCCAGTACTTC.

The V call is TRBV24-1, the J call TRBJ2-2; either TRBD1 or TRBD2 may supply D (6 bases each). This CDR3 is 16 amino acids long. Germline V gene sequence: CDR1 KGHDR, CDR2 SFDVKD. Between the trimmed V and J ends, which lost 5 bases and 1 base, there was a span of 13 bases. CDR3 residues: CATSVFGGQNTGELFF. The CDR3 DNA reads as TGTGCCACCAGTGTTTTCGGGGGCCAGAACACCGGGGAGCTGTTTTTT.

This clonotype has a handful of counts. The V and J genes are TRBV6-5 and TRBJ2-1, with TRBD2 matching 13 bases. Germline-derived CDR1 and CDR2 are MNHEY and SVGAGI. V was pared by 4 bases and J by 1 base, with 13 bases of the junction left unmatched. The CDR3 extends over 20 amino acids. CDR3 loop: CASSFRPWTSGGESYNEQFF. The CDR3 DNA follows: TGTGCCAGCAGTTTCCGTCCCTGGACTAGCGGGGGTGAGTCCTACAATGAGCAGTTCTTC.

This CDR3 reads CASSLWGTGEQYF. The CDR3, as DNA: TGCGCCAGCAGCTTGTGGGGGACAGGGGAGCAGTACTTC. The rearrangement uses TRBV5-1 and TRBJ2-7; 9 nucleotides align to TRBD1. This CDR3 comprises 13 residues. Germline values: CDR1 SGHRS, CDR2 YFSETQ. The J segment lost 7 bases and the V segment lost 1 base, leaving 3 bases of the junction unmatched.